This entry lists 10 T cell receptor beta chains sequenced from one sample in a study of T cells after posttransplantation cyclophosphamide. The protocol was immunoSEQ multiplex PCR, while the TCRdb copy is restricted to in-frame clones and leaves out a portion. Recorded here are about 37,000 clones, none singletons. The sequencing sample was made of PBMCs. These receptors all come from a man aged 25-40 years in good health and a related stem cell transplant donor.

This clone came up many times. J is TRBJ2-3 and V is TRBV19; D is undetermined. Germline CDR1 LNHDA, CDR2 SQIVND (reference sequence). This CDR3 has 14 residues. V was cut by 3 bases and J by 3 bases, with 10 bases left in between. The CDR3 nucleotides read TGTGCCAGTAGTATGGGCCTTTCAACAGATACGCAGTATTTT. It yields the protein CASSMGLSTDTQYF.

Many counts were recorded for this clone. This rearrangement joins TRBV6-5 to TRBJ1-1; 11 bases align to TRBD1. After removal of 6 bases from V and 1 base from J, the junction contained 4 bases not matched to a gene. The CDR3 length is 15 residues. From germline, CDR1 is MNHEY and CDR2 SVGAGI. CDR3 protein: CASSRTGGKNTEAFF. The CDR3 nucleotides are TGTGCCAGCAGCCGGACAGGGGGCAAGAACACTGAAGCTTTCTTT.

This chain joins TRBV5-6 and TRBJ2-7; 8 nucleotides align to TRBD2. The germline CDR1 and CDR2 sequences are SGHDT and YYEEEE. Losses at the gene ends were 0 bases for V and 4 bases for J; bases not matched to a gene: 6. The CDR3 is 15 amino acids. CDR3 nucleotides: TGTGCCAGCAGCTTGGGAGGGCGCGGGGGGTACGAGCAGTACTTC. Its translation: CASSLGGRGGYEQYF.

At least ten counts were recorded for this clone. This chain connects TRBV6-5 to TRBJ2-1; no definite D call. CDR1 and CDR2 (germline): MNHEY, SVGAGI. The CDR3 consists of 11 residues. V dropped 7 bases and J dropped 7 bases, with 8 bases sitting between them. The CDR3 DNA reads as TGTGCCAGCACCAAAAGGAATGAGCAGTTCTTC. Protein: CASTKRNEQFF.

There are many counts of this clone. The chain combines TRBV6-1 with TRBJ2-3, with D perhaps assigned TRBD1 or TRBD2 (5 bases each). The CDR3 has 14 amino acids. Germline-derived CDR1 and CDR2 are MNHNS and SASEGT. Trimming left V 3 bases short and J 3 bases short, with 10 bases between. Here the CDR3 reads CASSDGRETDTQYF. Here the CDR3 DNA reads TGTGCCAGCAGTGATGGCAGGGAGACAGATACGCAGTATTTT.

This sequence joins TRBV6-1 and TRBJ2-3, with D unclear. The CDR3 runs to 15 residues. V lost 6 bases, J lost 0 bases, and 13 bases lay in between. Germline V CDR1 and CDR2: MNHNS, SASEGT. The CDR3 loop is CASSRTTASTDTQYF. CDR3 sequence (DNA): TGTGCCAGCAGCCGAACCACAGCTAGCACAGATACGCAGTATTTT.

This clone was seen a handful of times. The chain joins TRBV4-2 to TRBJ2-7; 8 positions match TRBD2. V lost 0 bases, J lost 4 bases, and 8 bases stayed unmatched. CDR1 and CDR2 from the germline V gene are LGHNA and YNFKEQ. The length of the CDR3 is 16 residues. The CDR3 sequence: CASSQDLNGGGYEQYF. For the CDR3, the DNA is TGTGCCAGCAGCCAAGATTTGAACGGGGGGGGGTACGAGCAGTACTTC.

This clone was found many times. The CDR3 DNA sequence: TGTGCCAGCAGCTTACAGGGTATTGATCAGCCCCAGCATTTT. It is translated as CASSLQGIDQPQHF. The V call is TRBV7-9, the J call TRBJ1-5, with D perhaps matching TRBD1 (5 bases). Germline CDR1 reads SEHNR; CDR2 reads FQNEAQ (reference sequence). This CDR3 is 14 amino acids long. Trimming took off 2 bases at V and 5 bases at J, with 10 bases between the two ends.

This clone showed up many times. This chain joins TRBV7-8 and TRBJ2-1, with 12 positions matching TRBD2. CDR1 is SGHVS, CDR2 FQNEAQ, per germline. The CDR3 contains 16 residues. The ends lost 4 bases at V and 2 bases at J; junction bases unmatched: 3. The CDR3 loop is CASSYRLAGAYNEQFF. The CDR3 nucleotides are TGTGCCAGCAGCTACAGACTAGCGGGGGCCTACAATGAGCAGTTCTTC.

This clone was counted between two and nine times. This chain uses TRBV28 with TRBJ1-4; D is undetermined. V lost 6 bases, J lost 6 bases, and 23 bases lay in between. Germline assignment: CDR1 MDHEN and CDR2 SYDVKM. This CDR3 is 17 amino acids long. CDR3 region: CASSQSLYRVRDEKLFF. The CDR3 bases are TGTGCCAGCAGCCAGTCCTTGTATAGGGTTAGGGATGAAAAACTGTTTTTT.